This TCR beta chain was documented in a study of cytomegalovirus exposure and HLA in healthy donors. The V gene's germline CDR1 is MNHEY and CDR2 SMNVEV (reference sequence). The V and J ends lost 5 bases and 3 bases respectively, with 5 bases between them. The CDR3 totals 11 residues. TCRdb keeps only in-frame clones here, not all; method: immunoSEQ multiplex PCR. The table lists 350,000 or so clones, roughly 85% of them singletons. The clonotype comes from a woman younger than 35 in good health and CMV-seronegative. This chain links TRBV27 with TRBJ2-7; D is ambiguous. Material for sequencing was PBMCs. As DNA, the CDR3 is TGTGCCAGCAGTCCCGGCTACGAGCAGTACTTC. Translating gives CASSPGYEQYF.